The 22 T cell receptor beta chains presented below share a single source sample, sequenced in a study of cytomegalovirus exposure and HLA in healthy donors. Clones were sequenced by immunoSEQ multiplex PCR, and TCRdb holds only the in-frame ones, with some missing. The profile covers some 86,000 clones, with 93% appearing a single time and about 3.6% taken by the ten largest. Sample: PBMCs. The receptors were gathered from a woman aged 30 to 39 in good health and CMV-seronegative.

This clone was detected only once. V and J are TRBV9 and TRBJ2-7; tentative D call: TRBD2 (5 bases). Germline V CDR1 and CDR2: SGDLS, YYNGEE. V gave up 1 base and J gave up 2 bases, with 13 bases separating them. The CDR3 extends over 15 amino acids. Here the CDR3 DNA reads TGTGCCAGCAGCGTAAGTATGGACTTAACCTACGAGCAGTACTTC. It yields the protein CASSVSMDLTYEQYF.

The chain has TRBV7-2 and TRBJ1-2, with a possible D match to TRBD1 (5 bases). V shed 6 bases and J shed 4 bases, with 12 bases lying between them. The CDR3 loop spans 13 amino acids. Germline-derived CDR1 and CDR2 are SGHTA and FQGNSA. CDR3 nucleotides: TGTGCCAGCAGGGTCCCAGGGATCTATGGCTACACCTTC. Protein sequence: CASRVPGIYGYTF. The full variable domain, with the rest looked up from reference TRBV7-2 and TRBJ1-2, is GAGVSQSPSNKVTEKGKDVELRCDPISGHTALYWYRQSLGQGLEFLIYFQGNSAPDKSGLPSDRFSAERTGGSVSTLTIQRTQQEDSAVYLCASRVPGIYGYTFGSGTRLTVV.

CDR3 sequence: CASSLIGAEAFF. The CDR3 DNA is TGTGCCAGCAGCTTGATCGGGGCTGAAGCTTTCTTT. The rearrangement uses TRBV7-9 and TRBJ1-1; D gene uncertain. Germline V gives CDR1 SEHNR, CDR2 FQNEAQ (reference sequence). V lost 3 bases to trimming and J lost 6 bases, with 8 bases between them. This CDR3 has 12 amino acids. Full variable domain (missing parts from reference TRBV7-9 and TRBJ1-1): DTGVSQNPRHKITKRGQNVTFRCDPISEHNRLYWYRQTLGQGPEFLTYFQNEAQLEKSRLLSDRFSAERPKGSFSTLEIQRTEQGDSAMYLCASSLIGAEAFFGQGTRLTVV.

This chain uses TRBV9 with TRBJ2-3; D may be TRBD1 (6 bases). The length of the CDR3 is 15 residues. V lost 3 bases and J 0 bases, leaving 11 bases between the germline ends. The V gene's germline CDR1 is SGDLS and CDR2 YYNGEE. For the CDR3, the DNA is TGTGCCAGCAGCGCCTCGGACAGAAGCACAGATACGCAGTATTTT. Translated: CASSASDRSTDTQYF.

This sequence joins TRBV19 and TRBJ1-5, with 9 bases aligning to TRBD1. Germline lookup yields CDR1 LNHDA and CDR2 SQIVND (reference sequence). Losses at the gene ends were 5 bases for V and 6 bases for J; bases not matched to a gene: 5. CDR3 length equals 14 residues. The CDR3 sequence is CASSGTGLSQPQHF. For the CDR3, the DNA is TGTGCCAGTAGTGGGACAGGGCTCAGTCAGCCCCAGCATTTT. The whole variable domain, remainder taken from reference TRBV19 and TRBJ1-5, is DGGITQSPKYLFRKEGQNVTLSCEQNLNHDAMYWYRQDPGQGLRLIYYSQIVNDFQKGDIAEGYSVSREKKESFPLTVTSAQKNPTAFYLCASSGTGLSQPQHFGDGTRLSIL.

The chain joins TRBV18 to TRBJ1-2; 9 bases match TRBD1. V was pared by 4 bases and J by 8 bases, with 5 bases of the junction left unmatched. Germline loops: CDR1 KGHSH, CDR2 LQKENI. The length of the CDR3 is 13 residues. CDR3 DNA: TGTGCCAGCTCACAGGACAGGGGTATAGGCTACACCTTC. Encoded protein: CASSQDRGIGYTF.

This clone appeared once. The chain carries TRBV9 and TRBJ2-7; 13 positions agree with TRBD2. The germline V gene has CDR1 SGDLS and CDR2 YYNGEE. CDR3 length: 14 amino acids. J lost 5 bases, V lost 2 bases, and 1 base had no gene match. Here the CDR3 reads CASSVGTSGDEQYF. The CDR3 DNA sequence: TGTGCCAGCAGCGTTGGGACTAGCGGGGACGAGCAGTACTTC.

V usage is TRBV7-2 and J usage is TRBJ2-5; 7 nucleotides match TRBD2. This CDR3 has 15 residues. V trimming: 6 bases; J trimming: 8 bases; junction bases outside the gene matches: 15. CDR1 and CDR2 from the germline V gene are SGHTA and FQGNSA. This CDR3 reads CASREPGLSRDTQYF. CDR3 in DNA: TGTGCCAGCAGGGAGCCGGGACTATCAAGAGATACCCAGTACTTC.

V gene TRBV30 combines with J gene TRBJ1-2; D possibly corresponds to TRBD1 (5 bases). Germline CDR1 and CDR2: GTSNPN and SVGIG (reference sequence). The CDR3 totals 13 residues. With 3 bases removed from V and 4 bases from J, the gap between germline ends came to 12 bases. The DNA of the CDR3 is TGTGCCTGGAGAAGGGGATCTTCCTATGGCTACACCTTC. Translated, it gives CAWRRGSSYGYTF.

The chain couples TRBV4-1 to TRBJ2-1; D is possibly TRBD1 (6 bases). The CDR3 is 14 residues long. Between the trimmed V and J ends, which lost 1 base and 8 bases, there was a span of 12 bases. Per the germline V gene, CDR1 is MGHRA and CDR2 is YSYEKL. This chain's CDR3 is CASSQVRDIDEQFF. The CDR3 DNA reads TGCGCCAGCAGCCAAGTTAGGGACATCGATGAGCAGTTCTTC.

The chain employs TRBV30 and TRBJ1-2; a possible D gene is TRBD1 (5 bases). There are 13 residues in the CDR3. The germline gives CDR1 GTSNPN, CDR2 SVGIG (reference sequence). The V and J ends lost 3 bases and 8 bases respectively, with 16 bases between them. The CDR3 here is CAWRGTGPLGYTF. CDR3 sequence (DNA): TGTGCCTGGAGGGGAACAGGTCCCTTGGGCTACACCTTC.

V usage is TRBV28 and J usage is TRBJ1-4; the D gene is possibly TRBD1 (5 bases). This CDR3 is 13 amino acids long. V was cut by 2 bases and J by 8 bases, with 9 bases left in between. Germline lookup yields CDR1 MDHEN and CDR2 SYDVKM. In DNA form, the CDR3 reads TGTGCCAGCAGTTTAGGAGACAGCGAAAAACTGTTTTTT. Translating it yields CASSLGDSEKLFF.

CDR3 DNA: TGTGCCAGCAGCGCCCTAGTAGCGGGAGTGAATGAGCAGTTCTTC. Its translation: CASSALVAGVNEQFF. This chain links TRBV2 with TRBJ2-1, with TRBD2 identical over 9 bases. There are 15 residues in the CDR3. V lost 6 bases and J lost 7; bases outside the gene matches: 10. CDR1 SNHLY and CDR2 FYNNEI come from the germline V gene.

This clone was seen a handful of times. V is TRBV7-3 and J is TRBJ2-7; a weak D match, TRBD1 (6 bases). Trimming shortened V by 5 bases and J by 5 bases, and 16 bases separated the two germline ends. The CDR3 contains 14 residues. Germline V gives CDR1 SGHTA, CDR2 FQGTGA. CDR3 in amino acids: CASSPTARDNEQYF. CDR3 bases: TGTGCCAGCAGCCCGACCGCCCGGGACAACGAGCAGTACTTC.

The J gene is TRBJ2-1, the V gene TRBV7-3; possibly TRBD2 for D (6 bases). V shed 5 bases and J shed 1 base, with 21 bases lying between them. The V gene's germline CDR1 is SGHTA and CDR2 FQGTGA. The CDR3 spans 18 residues. The CDR3 spells CASSTLPGEVGSYNEQFF. The DNA for the CDR3 is TGTGCCAGCAGCACCCTTCCCGGGGAGGTGGGGTCCTACAATGAGCAGTTCTTC.

This clone has only a few counts. The same CDR3 is also encoded by other DNA sequences in this sample. The chain links TRBV9 to TRBJ1-3; a possible D gene is TRBD1 (6 bases). The CDR3 spans 17 residues. V lost 0 bases and J lost 0, with 13 bases in between. Germline assignment: CDR1 SGDLS and CDR2 YYNGEE. CDR3 DNA: TGTGCCAGCAGCGTAGGGGGAGGGGGGAACTCTGGAAACACCATATATTTT. Translation gives CASSVGGGGNSGNTIYF.

The genes are TRBV2 and TRBJ1-2; no clear D gene. The CDR3 has 15 amino acids. Trimming removed 0 bases at V and 8 bases at J, with 16 bases between. The germline CDR1 and CDR2 sequences are SNHLY and FYNNEI. CDR3 coding DNA: TGTGCCAGCAGTGAAGCGGTCAGGACTCCCTTCGGCTACACCTTC. Translated, it gives CASSEAVRTPFGYTF.

This clone was recorded once. J is TRBJ2-3 and V is TRBV7-6, with 12 positions matching TRBD2. Trimming at V came to 5 bases and at J to 7 bases, leaving 10 bases not matched to a gene. This CDR3 is built from 16 residues. Germline values: CDR1 SGHVS, CDR2 FNYEAQ. The CDR3 bases are TGTGCCAGCAGCCCCGAGCTAGCGGGGGGGCCAAATACGCAGTATTTT. It specifies CASSPELAGGPNTQYF.

This rearrangement joins TRBV28 to TRBJ1-1; D remains ambiguous. V lost 2 bases, J lost 4 bases, and 11 bases lay in between. The germline V gene has CDR1 MDHEN and CDR2 SYDVKM. The CDR3 is 14 amino acids. CDR3 protein: CASSLLEAVTEAFF. Written as DNA, the CDR3 is TGTGCCAGCAGTTTACTAGAGGCTGTCACTGAAGCTTTCTTT.

This chain joins TRBV30 and TRBJ1-5, with 8 bases that match TRBD1. V shed 1 base and J 6 bases; nucleotides not matched to a gene: 8. From germline, CDR1 is GTSNPN and CDR2 SVGIG (reference sequence). The CDR3 spans 15 residues. Here the CDR3 reads CAWSDQGAPGQPQHF. As DNA, the CDR3 is TGTGCCTGGAGTGATCAGGGGGCGCCGGGTCAGCCCCAGCATTTT.

The genes are TRBV5-6 and TRBJ1-2, with 7 bases that match TRBD1. The CDR3 totals 19 residues. Looked up from germline, CDR1 is SGHDT and CDR2 is YYEEEE. With V trimmed by 0 bases and J by 0 bases, 14 bases remained unmatched. CDR3 protein: CASSLVRRDSGNPNYGYTF. The CDR3 DNA reads TGTGCCAGCAGCTTGGTCCGGAGGGACAGCGGAAATCCTAACTATGGCTACACCTTC.

The chain has TRBV15 and TRBJ1-4; 8 nucleotides agree with TRBD1. The CDR3 spans 14 residues. The germline V gene encodes CDR1 LNHNV and CDR2 YYDKDF (reference sequence). J was trimmed by 5 bases and V by 3 bases; bases with no gene match: 2. DNA of the CDR3: TGTGCCACCAGCAGTGCAGGGGGCAATGAAAAACTGTTTTTT. Its translation: CATSSAGGNEKLFF.